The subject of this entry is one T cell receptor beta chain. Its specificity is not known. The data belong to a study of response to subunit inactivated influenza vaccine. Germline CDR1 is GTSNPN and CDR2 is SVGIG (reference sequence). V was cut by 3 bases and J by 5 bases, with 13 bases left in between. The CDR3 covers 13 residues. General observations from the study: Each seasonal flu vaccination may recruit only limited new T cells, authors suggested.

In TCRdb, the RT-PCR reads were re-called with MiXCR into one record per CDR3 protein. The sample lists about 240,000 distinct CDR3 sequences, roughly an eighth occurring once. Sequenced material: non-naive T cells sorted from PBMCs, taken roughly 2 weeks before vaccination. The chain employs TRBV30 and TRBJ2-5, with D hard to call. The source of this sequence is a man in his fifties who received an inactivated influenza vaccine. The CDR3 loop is CAWSKKSRETQYF. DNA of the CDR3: TGTGCCTGGAGCAAAAAAAGCCGTGAGACCCAGTACTTC. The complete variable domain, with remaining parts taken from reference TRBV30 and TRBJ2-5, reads SQTIHQWPATLVQPVGSPLSLECTVEGTSNPNLYWYRQAAGRGLQLLFYSVGIGQISSEVPQNLSASRPQDRQFILSSKKLLLSDSGFYLCAWSKKSRETQYFGPGTRLLVL.